The clone carrying this T cell receptor beta chain was observed many times. Its specificity is unknown. The sample originates from a study of response to subunit inactivated influenza vaccine. General study points: Authors suggested few new T cells are recruited by each seasonal influenza vaccination.

TCRdb itself ran the RT-PCR reads through MiXCR, one entry per CDR3 protein. Of roughly 780,000 distinct CDR3 sequences in the sample, roughly 20% were seen once. The CDR3 is 13 residues long. V was cut by 0 bases and J by 7 bases, with 9 bases left in between. The chain has TRBV12-3 or TRBV12-4 and TRBJ1-1, with no clear D. The sample was PBMCs from blood, taken about 5 days after vaccination. The TCR sequence derives from a man aged 45-60 years who received an inactivated influenza vaccine. The CDR3 DNA follows: TGTGCCAGCAGTTTAGCCGGCGGGATTGAAGCTTTCTTT. The encoded protein is CASSLAGGIEAFF.